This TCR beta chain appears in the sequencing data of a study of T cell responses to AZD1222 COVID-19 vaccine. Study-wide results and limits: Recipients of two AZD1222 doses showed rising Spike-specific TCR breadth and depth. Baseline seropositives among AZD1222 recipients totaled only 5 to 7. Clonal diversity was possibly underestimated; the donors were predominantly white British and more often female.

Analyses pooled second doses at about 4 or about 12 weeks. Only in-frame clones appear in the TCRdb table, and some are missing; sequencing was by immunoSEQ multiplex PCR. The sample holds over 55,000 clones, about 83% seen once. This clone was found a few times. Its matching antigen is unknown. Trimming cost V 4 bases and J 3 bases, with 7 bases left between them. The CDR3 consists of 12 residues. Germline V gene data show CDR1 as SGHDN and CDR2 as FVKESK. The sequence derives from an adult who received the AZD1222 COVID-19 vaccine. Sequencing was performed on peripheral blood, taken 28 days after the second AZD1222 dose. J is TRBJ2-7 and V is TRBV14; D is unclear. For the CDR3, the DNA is TGTGCCAGCAGCCGGACCGGCTACGAGCAGTACTTC. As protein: CASSRTGYEQYF. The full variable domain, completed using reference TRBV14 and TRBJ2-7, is EAGVTQFPSHSVIEKGQTVTLRCDPISGHDNLYWYRRVMGKEIKFLLHFVKESKQDESGMPNNRFLAERTGGTYSTLKVQPAELEDSGVYFCASSRTGYEQYFGPGTRLTVT.